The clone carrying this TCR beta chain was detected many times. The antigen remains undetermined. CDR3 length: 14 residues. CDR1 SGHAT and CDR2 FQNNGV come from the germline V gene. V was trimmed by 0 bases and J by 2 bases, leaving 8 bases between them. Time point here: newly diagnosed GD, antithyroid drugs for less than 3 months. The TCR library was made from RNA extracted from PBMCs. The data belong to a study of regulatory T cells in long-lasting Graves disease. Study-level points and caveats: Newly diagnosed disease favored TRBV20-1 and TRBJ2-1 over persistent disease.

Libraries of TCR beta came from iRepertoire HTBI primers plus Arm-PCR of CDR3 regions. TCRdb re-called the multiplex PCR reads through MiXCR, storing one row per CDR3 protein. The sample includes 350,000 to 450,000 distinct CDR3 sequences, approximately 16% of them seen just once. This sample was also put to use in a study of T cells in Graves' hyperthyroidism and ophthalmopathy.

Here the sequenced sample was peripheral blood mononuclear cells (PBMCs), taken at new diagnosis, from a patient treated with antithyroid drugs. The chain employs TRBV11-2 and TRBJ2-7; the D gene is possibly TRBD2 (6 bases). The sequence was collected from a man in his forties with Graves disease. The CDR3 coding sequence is TGTGCCAGCAGCTTAGATTCGGGGGCCTACGAGCAGTACTTC. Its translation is CASSLDSGAYEQYF.